This entry lists 20 T cell receptor beta chains sequenced from one sample in a study of cytomegalovirus exposure and HLA in healthy donors. Use of 60 Vbeta and 13 Jbeta primers characterized the PCR. Measured with immunoSEQ multiplex PCR; TCRdb has only the in-frame clones, and not every one. The top ten clones hold roughly 6.3% of a sample with about 120,000 clones, around three quarters of them seen once. The sequenced sample consisted of PBMCs. All receptors derive from a middle-aged woman in good health and CMV-seronegative.

On this clone: Germline is not matched at one junction end, which may reflect a read error. This chain uses TRBV7-9 with TRBJ2-7, with TRBD1 identical over 7 bases. This CDR3 region has 12 residues. The germline gives CDR1 SEHNR, CDR2 FQNEAQ (reference sequence). In DNA, the CDR3 is TGTTCCAGCAGTCGACAGGGTTTGGGGCAGTACTTC. Amino acids: CSSSRQGLGQYF.

V is TRBV9 and J is TRBJ2-7, with TRBD1 matching over 10 bases. Germline loops: CDR1 SGDLS, CDR2 YYNGEE. V lost 4 bases and J lost 8; bases outside the gene matches: 3. The CDR3 is made up of 12 amino acids. The CDR3 loop is CASSLGQGKQYF. In nucleotides, the CDR3 is TGTGCCAGCAGCCTGGGACAGGGGAAGCAGTACTTC.

This chain links TRBV6-1 with TRBJ1-5; D unclear. The CDR3 totals 15 residues. Trimming shortened V by 0 bases and J by 6 bases, and 12 bases separated the two germline ends. Germline V CDR1 and CDR2: MNHNS, SASEGT. The CDR3 DNA follows: TGTGCCAGCAGTGAAGCGCCCACAGTCGGTCAGCCCCAGCATTTT. Residues: CASSEAPTVGQPQHF.

Worth noting for this clone: Sequence at one end of the junction differs from germline and may be a read error. The rearrangement uses TRBV7-7 and TRBJ2-1, with a weak D call TRBD2 (5 bases). Germline CDR1 SSHAT, CDR2 FNYEAQ (reference sequence). The CDR3 length is 13 residues. The CDR3 sequence is CASSLVLRDEQFF. The CDR3 nucleotides read TGTGCTAGCAGCTTAGTATTGAGGGATGAGCAGTTCTTC.

Comment on this clone: Germline and junction disagree at one end, which may indicate a read error. The chain uses TRBV7-9 and TRBJ1-1; possible D gene TRBD1, 5 bases. CDR1 is SEHNR, CDR2 FQNEAQ, per germline (reference sequence). The CDR3 has 12 amino acids. The CDR3 sequence is CSSSLSDGEGVF. The CDR3 DNA reads as TGTTCCAGCAGCCTCAGCGACGGTGAAGGGGTCTTT.

The rearrangement links TRBV10-3 to TRBJ2-7; weak D call: TRBD2 (6 bases). Trimming took off 4 bases at V and 3 bases at J, with 16 bases between the two ends. Germline loops: CDR1 ENHRY, CDR2 SYGVKD. There are 15 residues in the CDR3. The CDR3 nucleotides read TGTGCCATCAGTGTCCCCGTGGGGGGAGTCTACGAGCAGTACTTC. It codes for CAISVPVGGVYEQYF.

This clone was detected a few times. The V call is TRBV7-9, the J call TRBJ2-7; possible D gene TRBD2, 5 bases. V shed 5 bases and J shed 5 bases, with 16 bases lying between them. The CDR3 runs to 14 residues. Germline-derived CDR1 and CDR2 are SEHNR and FQNEAQ (reference sequence). The CDR3 coding sequence is TGTGCCAGCAGCCTACCGGGGAATGTTCACGAGCAGTACTTC. It codes for CASSLPGNVHEQYF.

On this clone: Different DNA sequences within this sample yield the same CDR3. V gene TRBV5-4 combines with J gene TRBJ2-3, with D perhaps matching TRBD1 (5 bases). There are 15 residues in the CDR3. Deletions cut 0 bases from V and 0 bases from J, with 8 bases between. Germline lookup yields CDR1 SGHNT and CDR2 YYREEE (reference sequence). The DNA of the CDR3 is TGTGCCAGCAGCTTGGGGGCAGGGAGCACAGATACGCAGTATTTT. This encodes CASSLGAGSTDTQYF.

The J gene is TRBJ2-1, the V gene TRBV5-1; 7 bases match TRBD1. Germline V gene sequence: CDR1 SGHRS, CDR2 YFSETQ. The CDR3 covers 16 residues. V was pared by 3 bases and J by 1 base, with 7 bases of the junction left unmatched. The CDR3 nucleotides read TGCGCCAGCAGCTCCTACAGGGGCAGGTCCTACAATGAGCAGTTCTTC. This translates into CASSSYRGRSYNEQFF. The whole variable domain, remainder taken from reference TRBV5-1 and TRBJ2-1, is KAGVTQTPRYLIKTRGQQVTLSCSPISGHRSVSWYQQTPGQGLQFLFEYFSETQRNKGNFPGRFSGRQFSNSRSEMNVSTLELGDSALYLCASSSYRGRSYNEQFFGPGTRLTVL.

This clone has a single count. This chain joins TRBV11-2 and TRBJ2-2; 7 bases align to TRBD2. There are 16 residues in the CDR3. After removal of 5 bases from V and 7 bases from J, the junction contained 13 bases not matched to a gene. CDR1 is SGHAT and CDR2 is FQNNGV in the germline V gene. The CDR3 region is CASSLDPSGVLGELFF. Written as DNA, the CDR3 is TGTGCCAGCAGCCTCGACCCGAGCGGGGTTCTCGGGGAGCTGTTTTTT.

This chain joins TRBV7-9 and TRBJ1-1; D ambiguous. CDR1 SEHNR and CDR2 FQNEAQ come from the germline V gene (reference sequence). The CDR3 is 13 amino acids. V lost 10 bases and J lost 2, with 14 bases in between. CDR3 amino acids: CAINRYGNTEAFF. CDR3 bases: TGTGCCATCAACAGATATGGAAACACTGAAGCTTTCTTT.

The rearrangement uses TRBV11-2 and TRBJ1-2; D is unresolved. Trimming left V 3 bases short and J 6 bases short, with 20 bases between. The CDR3 has 16 residues. CDR1 is SGHAT and CDR2 is FQNNGV in the germline V gene. This CDR3 is CASSFGSGGPNDGYTF. The CDR3 region has the DNA TGTGCCAGCAGCTTTGGAAGCGGAGGCCCAAACGATGGCTACACCTTC.

The chain uses TRBV9 and TRBJ2-7; D is unclear. Per germline, CDR1 SGDLS and CDR2 YYNGEE. The CDR3 spans 13 residues. The V gene lost 2 bases and the J gene lost 6 bases, with 12 bases spanning the gap. DNA for the CDR3: TGTGCCAGCAGCGTCGCCCCGGGTTTCGAGCAGTACTTC. This codes for CASSVAPGFEQYF.

The chain has TRBV5-1 and TRBJ2-5; D possibly corresponds to TRBD2 (6 bases). Deletions cut 4 bases from V and 2 bases from J, with 15 bases between. This CDR3 has 15 amino acids. Germline CDR1 is SGHRS and CDR2 is YFSETQ. The CDR3 sequence: CASSRWAGIQETQYF. CDR3 DNA sequence: TGCGCCAGCAGCAGGTGGGCGGGGATACAAGAGACCCAGTACTTC.

The chain combines TRBV27 with TRBJ1-5; D ambiguous. This CDR3 is built from 13 residues. V lost 3 bases and J lost 6, with 9 bases in between. Germline CDR1 and CDR2: MNHEY and SMNVEV (reference sequence). The CDR3 spells CASSFRGSQPQHF. In DNA form, the CDR3 reads TGTGCCAGCAGTTTCCGAGGGAGTCAGCCCCAGCATTTT.

The V gene is TRBV11-2, the J gene TRBJ2-5; 7 bases align to TRBD2. CDR1 and CDR2 (germline): SGHAT, FQNNGV. With 1 base clipped from V and 5 bases from J, the junction kept 10 bases outside the gene matches. The CDR3 covers 16 residues. CDR3 sequence reads: CASSLGGGGRLETQYF. As DNA, the CDR3 is TGTGCCAGCAGCTTAGGGGGGGGTGGGAGACTGGAGACCCAGTACTTC. Looking up the rest from reference TRBV11-2 and TRBJ2-5 gives the full variable domain: EAGVAQSPRYKIIEKRQSVAFWCNPISGHATLYWYQQILGQGPKLLIQFQNNGVVDDSQLPKDRFSAERLKGVDSTLKIQPAKLEDSAVYLCASSLGGGGRLETQYFGPGTRLLVL.

This chain connects TRBV27 to TRBJ2-7; the match to TRBD2 covers 7 bases. With 5 bases clipped from V and 1 base from J, the junction kept 8 bases outside the gene matches. From germline, CDR1 is MNHEY and CDR2 SMNVEV (reference sequence). This CDR3 is built from 15 residues. The CDR3 is CASSPRLALSYEQYF. DNA for the CDR3: TGTGCCAGCAGTCCACGACTAGCTTTGTCCTACGAGCAGTACTTC.

The chain is built from TRBV5-6 and TRBJ1-1; D is perhaps TRBD1 (6 bases). This CDR3 has 16 amino acids. Germline V CDR1 and CDR2: SGHDT, YYEEEE. Trimming pared 2 bases from V and 6 bases from J, leaving 20 bases between. The CDR3 nucleotides read TGTGCCAGCAGCTTTCAGGGGTACGTGGGGATCCCTGAAGCTTTCTTT. Translated, it gives CASSFQGYVGIPEAFF.

This chain connects TRBV6-6 to TRBJ1-3; D remains ambiguous. Trimming took off 2 bases at V and 0 bases at J, with 11 bases between the two ends. CDR3 size: 16 residues. From germline, CDR1 is MNHNY and CDR2 SVGAGI (reference sequence). CDR3 bases: TGTGCCAGCAGTTACGGTGCAGGAAGCTCTGGAAACACCATATATTTT. Translated: CASSYGAGSSGNTIYF.

The CDR3 nucleotides are TGTGCCAGCAGGAGGGGTCTAGCGGGAGCCCTCTCCTACAATGAGCAGTTCTTC. Its protein product is CASRRGLAGALSYNEQFF. The chain couples TRBV28 to TRBJ2-1; 10 positions match TRBD2. The CDR3 extends over 18 amino acids. CDR1 and CDR2 from the germline V gene are MDHEN and SYDVKM. Losses at the gene ends were 6 bases for V and 0 bases for J; bases not matched to a gene: 11.